One sample yielded the 9 T cell receptor beta chains listed below, sequenced in a study of cytomegalovirus exposure and HLA in healthy donors. This PCR relied on a set of 60 Vbeta primers and 13 Jbeta primers. The protocol was immunoSEQ multiplex PCR, while the TCRdb copy is restricted to in-frame clones and leaves out a portion. This listing includes tens of thousands of clones. The sequencing input was PBMCs. The receptor source for this set is a woman aged 25-40 years in good health and CMV-seropositive.

The chain has TRBV6-1 and TRBJ2-5, with 12 bases that match TRBD2. This CDR3 comprises 15 residues. J gave up 4 bases and V 6 bases, and 6 bases lay outside the gene matches. The germline V gene has CDR1 MNHNS and CDR2 SASEGT. Here the CDR3 reads CASRLAGGMGETQYF. CDR3 coding DNA: TGTGCCAGCAGGCTAGCGGGGGGGATGGGAGAGACCCAGTACTTC.

The rearrangement links TRBV28 to TRBJ2-7, with 9 positions matching TRBD1. The CDR3 spans 14 residues. V dropped 3 bases and J dropped 3; count of bases not matched to a gene: 3. Germline V gene sequence: CDR1 MDHEN, CDR2 SYDVKM. The CDR3 bases are TGTGCCAGCAGTTTCGGGACAGGGATCTACGAGCAGTACTTC. Amino acids: CASSFGTGIYEQYF.

The genes are TRBV13 and TRBJ2-5; D perhaps matches TRBD2 (6 bases). The CDR3 covers 16 residues. V lost 5 bases, J lost 8 bases, and 24 bases lay in between. The germline gives CDR1 PRHDT, CDR2 FYEKMQ (reference sequence). DNA for the CDR3: TGTGCCAGCAGCCCGTTCGGGAGCGACCGCGTCCGAACCCAGTACTTC. Encoded protein: CASSPFGSDRVRTQYF. The full variable domain, with the rest looked up from reference TRBV13 and TRBJ2-5, is AAGVIQSPRHLIKEKRETATLKCYPIPRHDTVYWYQQGPGQDPQFLISFYEKMQSDKGSIPDRFSAQQFSDYHSELNMSSLELGDSALYFCASSPFGSDRVRTQYFGPGTRLLVL.

This chain connects TRBV11-1 to TRBJ1-1; 9 bases align to TRBD1. CDR3 size: 13 residues. CDR1 and CDR2 (germline): SGHAT, FQDESV (reference sequence). The V gene end was trimmed by 2 bases and the J gene end by 10 bases; junction bases not matched to a gene: 5. CDR3 DNA sequence: TGTGCCAGCAGCTTAACCGTGGACAGGGGAGCTTTCTTT. Translating gives CASSLTVDRGAFF.

The chain links TRBV10-3 to TRBJ1-1; 7 nucleotides align to TRBD1. The CDR3 covers 16 residues. The V segment lost 6 bases and the J segment 3 bases; nucleotides outside the gene matches: 13. Germline CDR1 is ENHRY and CDR2 is SYGVKD. Here the CDR3 reads CAISSPWGRGDTEAFF. The CDR3 nucleotides are TGTGCCATCAGCTCGCCCTGGGGCAGGGGGGACACTGAAGCTTTCTTT.

The V call is TRBV1, the J call TRBJ2-2; the DNA was not used to check the table's D call, TRBD2. TRBV1 is flagged as a pseudogene. The CDR3 spans 18 residues. Written as DNA, the CDR3 is TGCACCAGCAGTGAACACACGTTAGGAGAAGTCGACACCGGGGAGCTGTTTTTT. It encodes CTSSEHTLGEVDTGELFF.

V is TRBV5-6 and J is TRBJ1-1; D remains ambiguous. The V gene's germline CDR1 is SGHDT and CDR2 YYEEEE. Trimming left V 0 bases short and J 1 base short, with 7 bases between. CDR3 size: 14 residues. CDR3 loop: CASSLGGPNTEAFF. CDR3 bases: TGTGCCAGCAGCTTGGGAGGGCCGAACACTGAAGCTTTCTTT.

The V gene is TRBV5-1, the J gene TRBJ2-5, with 7 bases fitting TRBD1. Germline assignment: CDR1 SGHRS and CDR2 YFSETQ. The CDR3 covers 13 residues. The trim removed 5 bases at V and 1 base at J, leaving 2 bases unmatched. The CDR3: CASSWDSQETQYF. The CDR3 DNA sequence: TGCGCCAGCAGTTGGGACAGCCAAGAGACCCAGTACTTC.

J is TRBJ2-3 and V is TRBV6-5; a possible D gene is TRBD2 (5 bases). V lost 2 bases to trimming and J lost 5 bases, with 14 bases between them. Germline lookup yields CDR1 MNHEY and CDR2 SVGAGI. This CDR3 has 15 amino acids. For the CDR3, the DNA is TGTGCCAGCAGTTACGGGAGCTTTGCCGGAGATACGCAGTATTTT. Its protein is CASSYGSFAGDTQYF.